A single sample is the source of the 3 T cell receptor beta chains below, sequenced in a study of vaccination and CD4 T cells after COVID-19. No antigens are known for them. Sequencing of the DNA from cultured CD4+ T cells was carried out with the Oncomine TCR Beta short-read assay. TCRdb reanalysed the PCR reads using MiXCR and keeps one entry per CDR3 protein. Of roughly 5,300 distinct CDR3 sequences in the sample, approximately 62% were seen once. Treatment given: approximately nine-day PBMC culture with coronavirus spike peptide pools or control peptides (ViraFEST assay). Investigators obtained the unexposed donor's CD4+ T cells before the COVID-19 pandemic (2011-2018). The sample taken for sequencing was CD4+ T cells from blood, cultured in vitro. These receptors all stem from a human donor in good health.

This chain uses TRBV7-8 with TRBJ2-5; D may be TRBD2 (6 bases). V lost 0 bases, J lost 4 bases, and 9 bases lay in between. The germline V gene has CDR1 SGHVS and CDR2 FQNEAQ. The CDR3 contains 14 residues. The CDR3 sequence is CASSLATSIETQYF. In DNA form, the CDR3 reads TGTGCCAGCAGCTTAGCGACTAGTATAGAGACCCAGTACTTC.

This sequence joins TRBV20-1 and TRBJ1-4; weak D call: TRBD1 (6 bases). CDR1 and CDR2 (germline): DFQATT, SNEGSKA (reference sequence). The CDR3 spans 16 residues. V shed 0 bases and J shed 8 bases, with 19 bases lying between them. The CDR3 DNA reads as TGCAGTGCTAGAGATCGGGTCGGGGACAATGCAGAAAAACTGTTTTTT. Translation: CSARDRVGDNAEKLFF.

J is TRBJ2-1 and V is TRBV27, with 10 bases identical to TRBD2. This CDR3 is built from 17 residues. Germline-derived CDR1 and CDR2 are MNHEY and SMNVEV (reference sequence). V lost 0 bases, J lost 0 bases, and 2 bases stayed unmatched. CDR3 amino acids: CASSLSWTSGSYNEQFF. The CDR3 coding sequence is TGTGCCAGCAGTTTATCTTGGACTAGCGGCTCCTACAATGAGCAGTTCTTC.